The entry below describes one T cell receptor beta chain. In this sample, this clone turned up once. Its antigen remains unidentified. Base qualities are not provided; no much larger clone lies one nucleotide away. TCRbeta CDR3 regions were amplified from genomic DNA using the immunoSEQ Assay, a bias-controlled multiplex PCR. The authors' pipeline ran thus. The number of nucleated cells in each sample was estimated by amplification of reference gene primers within the assay. To quantify the absolute abundance of each unique TCRbeta CDR3 rearrangement, sequence reads were collapsed and filtered. For each sample, productive Simpson clonality was calculated as the square root of Simpson's diversity index over productive rearrangements. This is the immuneACCESS table as TCRdb keeps it, with only in-frame sequences that have V and J called. A part of the clones is gone; compared with another copy, unresolved V genes explain less than half, and the rest is unexplained. The V and J calls and clone size come from that table; D and trimming were worked out from the DNA. The sample table lists about 170,000 clones, around nine tenths of them with a count of one. Roughly 2% of the sample rests with the top ten.

This record comes from a study of blood T cell repertoires in COVID-19 (dated by TCRdb to the early 2020s). Study-level background: Samples covering the acute and convalescent phases of COVID-19 were provided by collaborators in the United States, Italy and Spain. Where available, HLA class I and class II types were taken from metadata supplied by the sample provider and were not determined by assay-based typing. The samples were drawn from two sources: the first 160 participants of the ongoing ImmuneRACE study, and 950 to 1,500 subjects contributed by 6 global collaborators. The prospective study material was composed of cDNA or gDNA derived from T cells, B-cell-depleted T cells, or PBMCs. Deeply sampled blood TCRbeta repertoires from subjects exposed to, actively infected with, or recovered from COVID-19 were included in the dataset. The repertoires were made available in a free public database intended to serve as a resource for research on the immune response to SARS-CoV-2. The sample metadata nearly always contained a de-identified subject ID, COVID-19 status, age in years and sex. Study-wide findings and limitations: The quantity of clinical and demographic metadata differed by source and by participant and was supplied without curation.

Another Seattle source contributed samples from volunteer blood donors who had recovered from COVID-19. Whole blood was collected in K2EDTA tubes by collaborating institutions according to the institutions' own protocols. For TCRbeta analysis, collaborator samples were shipped as frozen whole blood, as isolated PBMCs, or as DNA extracted from either sample type. V loses 6 bases, J loses 6 bases, and the germline ends lie 15 bases apart. Looking up the germline V gene yields CDR1 MDHEN and CDR2 SYDVKM. The CDR3 runs 14 residues from the cysteine to the phenylalanine. Only the CDR3 region is kept as DNA, spanning 42 bases read in frame from base 1.

The sequencing sample was made of peripheral blood. Recombination linked TRBV28 to TRBJ1-5; the D segment could be TRBD1, given 5 matching bases. The sequence derives from a man aged 50 or older who had recovered from COVID-19. The CDR3 here reads CASSPSQGVQPQHF. The DNA sequence follows: TGTGCCAGCAGCCCTTCTCAGGGCGTTCAGCCCCAGCATTTT.